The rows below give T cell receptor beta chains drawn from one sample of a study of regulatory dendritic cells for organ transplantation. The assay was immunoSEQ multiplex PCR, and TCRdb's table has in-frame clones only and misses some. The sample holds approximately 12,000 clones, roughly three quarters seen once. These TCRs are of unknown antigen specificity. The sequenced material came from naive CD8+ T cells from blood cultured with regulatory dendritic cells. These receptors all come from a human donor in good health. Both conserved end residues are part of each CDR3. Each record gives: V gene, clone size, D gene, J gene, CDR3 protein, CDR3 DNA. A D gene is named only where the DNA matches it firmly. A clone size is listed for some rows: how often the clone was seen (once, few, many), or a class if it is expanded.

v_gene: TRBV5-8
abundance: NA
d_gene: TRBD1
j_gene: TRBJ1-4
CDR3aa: CASRDEGAGEKLFF
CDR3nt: TGTGCCAGCAGAGACGAGGGGGCTGGAGAAAAACTGTTTTTT

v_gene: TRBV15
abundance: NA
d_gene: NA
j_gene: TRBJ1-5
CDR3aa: CATSPHRVGQPQHF
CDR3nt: TGTGCCACCAGCCCGCACAGGGTGGGTCAGCCCCAGCATTTT

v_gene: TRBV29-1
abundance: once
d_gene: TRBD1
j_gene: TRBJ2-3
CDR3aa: CSVEGTGDPPDTQYF
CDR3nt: TGCAGCGTTGAAGGGACAGGGGACCCCCCAGATACGCAGTATTTT

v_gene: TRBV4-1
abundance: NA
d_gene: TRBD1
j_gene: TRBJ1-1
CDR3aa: CASSQSRDRGFSAEAFF
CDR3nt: TGCGCCAGCAGCCAAAGCCGGGACAGGGGGTTTTCGGCTGAAGCTTTCTTT

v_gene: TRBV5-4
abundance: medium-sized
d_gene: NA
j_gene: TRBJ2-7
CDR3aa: CASSPPQGGAYEQYF
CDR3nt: TGTGCCAGCAGCCCGCCCCAGGGAGGCGCCTACGAGCAGTACTTC

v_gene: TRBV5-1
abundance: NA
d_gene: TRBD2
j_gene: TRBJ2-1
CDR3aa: CASRTGGNNEQFF
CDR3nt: TGCGCCAGCAGGACGGGGGGTAACAATGAGCAGTTCTTC

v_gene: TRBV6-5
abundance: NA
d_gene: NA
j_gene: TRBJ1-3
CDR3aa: CASSLSSGNTIYF
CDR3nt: TGTGCCAGCAGTCTGAGCTCTGGAAACACCATATATTTT

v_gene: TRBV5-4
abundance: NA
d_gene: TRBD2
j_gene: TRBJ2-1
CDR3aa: CASSPSSGGAVEQFF
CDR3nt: TGTGCCAGCAGCCCCTCTAGCGGGGGGGCGGTTGAGCAGTTCTTC

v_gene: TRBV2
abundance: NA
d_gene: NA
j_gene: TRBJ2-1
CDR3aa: CASSEGSGIYNEQFF
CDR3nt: TGTGCCAGCAGTGAAGGTTCAGGGATCTACAATGAGCAGTTCTTC

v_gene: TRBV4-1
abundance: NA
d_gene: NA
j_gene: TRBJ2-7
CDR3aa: CASSQVHTANYEQYF
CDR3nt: TGCGCCAGCAGCCAAGTTCACACAGCCAACTACGAGCAGTACTTC

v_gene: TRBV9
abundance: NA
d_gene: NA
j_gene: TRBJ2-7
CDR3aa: CASSPFRGGNYEQYF
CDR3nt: TGTGCCAGCAGCCCCTTTAGGGGGGGGAACTACGAGCAGTACTTC

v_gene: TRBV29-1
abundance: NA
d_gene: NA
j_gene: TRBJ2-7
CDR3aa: CSVRWDFNYEQYF
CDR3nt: TGCAGCGTTAGGTGGGACTTCAACTACGAGCAGTACTTC

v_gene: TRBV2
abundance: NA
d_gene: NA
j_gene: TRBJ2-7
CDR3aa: CASSGRDSSSYEQYF
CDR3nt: TGTGCCAGCAGCGGCCGGGACTCTAGCTCCTACGAGCAGTACTTC

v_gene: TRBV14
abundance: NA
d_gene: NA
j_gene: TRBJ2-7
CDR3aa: CASSSQGFHEQYF
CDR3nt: TGTGCCAGCAGCTCACAGGGTTTCCACGAGCAGTACTTC

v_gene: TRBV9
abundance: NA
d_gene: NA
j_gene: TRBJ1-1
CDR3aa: CASSGDMGNTEAFF
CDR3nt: TGTGCCAGCAGCGGAGACATGGGGAACACTGAAGCTTTCTTT

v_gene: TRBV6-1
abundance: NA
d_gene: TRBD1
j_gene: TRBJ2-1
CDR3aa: CASSEAILPGQGDNEQFF
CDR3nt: TGTGCCAGCAGTGAAGCGATCCTACCGGGACAGGGGGACAATGAGCAGTTCTTC

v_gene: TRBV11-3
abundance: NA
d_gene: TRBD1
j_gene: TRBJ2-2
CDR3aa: CASSSRTGEGGELFF
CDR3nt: TGTGCCAGCAGCTCCCGGACAGGGGAGGGCGGGGAGCTGTTTTTT

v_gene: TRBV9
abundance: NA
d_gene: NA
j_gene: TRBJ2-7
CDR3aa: CASSEGLSRGYEQYF
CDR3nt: TGTGCCAGCAGCGAGGGACTTTCACGGGGCTACGAGCAGTACTTC

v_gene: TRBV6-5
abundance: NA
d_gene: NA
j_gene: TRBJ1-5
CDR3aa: CASSSVDSSNQPQHF
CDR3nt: TGTGCCAGCAGTTCAGTGGACAGTAGCAATCAGCCCCAGCATTTT

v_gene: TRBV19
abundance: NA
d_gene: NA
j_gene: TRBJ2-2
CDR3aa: CASSIPAGGELFF
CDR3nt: TGTGCCAGTAGTATCCCAGCGGGCGGGGAGCTGTTTTTT